The 13 T cell receptor beta chains below all came from one sample that was sequenced in a study of blood T cell repertoires in COVID-19. Sequencing was performed with immunoSEQ multiplex PCR; in TCRdb, only in-frame clones are kept and a portion is missing. The sample lists fewer than 30,000 clones; approximately 94% were seen once. Sequencing was done on a sample of peripheral blood. The receptors come from a human donor with active COVID-19. The donor label of this sample is uncertain.

The chain is built from TRBV6-5 and TRBJ2-6; D is uncertain. Germline values: CDR1 MNHEY, CDR2 SVGAGI. This CDR3 contains 14 residues. Trimming took off 6 bases at V and 2 bases at J, with 8 bases between the two ends. The DNA for the CDR3 is TGTGCCAGCAGACCTCTAGCTGGGGCCAACGTCCTGACTTTC. It is translated as CASRPLAGANVLTF.

The chain couples TRBV18 to TRBJ1-6; no definite D call. The CDR3 has 15 residues. Germline V CDR1 and CDR2: KGHSH, LQKENI. Trimming left V 3 bases short and J 3 bases short, with 9 bases between. CDR3 DNA sequence: TGTGCCAGCTCACCCTTGACTGACTATAATTCACCCCTCCACTTT. Its translation: CASSPLTDYNSPLHF.

This sequence joins TRBV5-5 and TRBJ2-5; no clear D gene. Trimming stripped 0 bases from V and 5 bases from J, with 8 bases between. The CDR3 is made up of 13 amino acids. Per germline, CDR1 SGHKS and CDR2 YYEKEE (reference sequence). DNA for the CDR3: TGTGCCAGCAGCTTGGGGTCCCGGGAGACCCAGTACTTC. Its protein is CASSLGSRETQYF.

The chain carries TRBV6-2 or TRBV6-3 and TRBJ2-7, with 11 bases matching TRBD2. Germline V gene sequence: CDR1 MNHEY, CDR2 SVGEGT. The CDR3 consists of 13 residues. With 4 bases clipped from V and 7 bases from J, the junction kept 3 bases outside the gene matches. The CDR3 DNA is TGTGCCAGCAGTTCCAGACTAGCGGGAGAGCAGTACTTC. As protein: CASSSRLAGEQYF.

The chain couples TRBV5-1 to TRBJ1-1, with 12 bases identical to TRBD1. The CDR3 is 14 residues long. Unmatched junction bases numbered 2, after V lost 7 bases and J lost 1 base. From germline, CDR1 is SGHRS and CDR2 YFSETQ. In DNA form, the CDR3 reads TGCGCCAGCGGGACAGGGGGCAGGAACACTGAAGCTTTCTTT. Its translation: CASGTGGRNTEAFF. Looking up the rest from reference TRBV5-1 and TRBJ1-1 gives the full variable domain: KAGVTQTPRYLIKTRGQQVTLSCSPISGHRSVSWYQQTPGQGLQFLFEYFSETQRNKGNFPGRFSGRQFSNSRSEMNVSTLELGDSALYLCASGTGGRNTEAFFGQGTRLTVV.

The V and J genes are TRBV28 and TRBJ2-1; tentative D call: TRBD2 (5 bases). Germline lookup yields CDR1 MDHEN and CDR2 SYDVKM. Trimming left V 4 bases short and J 8 bases short, with 15 bases between. There are 14 residues in the CDR3. The CDR3 region is CASSYGGLGDEQFF. The DNA for the CDR3 is TGTGCCAGCAGTTATGGCGGGCTAGGAGATGAGCAGTTCTTC.

V usage is TRBV5-5 and J usage is TRBJ1-4, with a tentative D call TRBD1 (5 bases). V gave up 0 bases and J gave up 3 bases, with 12 bases separating them. Germline V gene lookup returns CDR1 SGHKS and CDR2 YYEKEE (reference sequence). The CDR3 has 16 residues. The CDR3 loop is CASSLVGGGANEKLFF. CDR3 coding DNA: TGTGCCAGCAGCTTGGTCGGGGGAGGGGCTAATGAAAAACTGTTTTTT.

CDR3 amino acids: CASSYSGQGAISPLHF. The CDR3 region has the DNA TGTGCCAGCAGTTACTCAGGACAGGGGGCGATTTCACCCCTCCACTTT. This chain joins TRBV6-5 and TRBJ1-6, with 11 nucleotides matching TRBD1. This CDR3 is 16 amino acids long. V trimming: 0 bases; J trimming: 9 bases; junction bases outside the gene matches: 4. Germline V gives CDR1 MNHEY, CDR2 SVGAGI.

The V gene is TRBV7-2, the J gene TRBJ1-1; D not resolved. Trimming shortened V by 2 bases and J by 0 bases, and 13 bases separated the two germline ends. Germline assignment: CDR1 SGHTA and CDR2 FQGNSA. CDR3 length: 16 residues. As DNA, the CDR3 is TGTGCCAGCAGCTTAAATAACCCCCAGGTGAACACTGAAGCTTTCTTT. Amino acids: CASSLNNPQVNTEAFF.

This chain links TRBV18 with TRBJ2-1, with 11 nucleotides matching TRBD1. The CDR3 has 14 residues. CDR1 is KGHSH and CDR2 is LQKENI in the germline V gene. V gave up 5 bases and J gave up 16 bases; unmatched junction bases: 13. The CDR3, as DNA: TGTGCCAGCTCATTCGGGACAGGGGGAAACCCAGGCTTCTTC. Protein: CASSFGTGGNPGFF.

Only one count was recorded for this clone. This rearrangement joins TRBV28 to TRBJ1-5, with 8 bases matching TRBD1. The CDR3 length is 14 residues. Germline CDR1 reads MDHEN; CDR2 reads SYDVKM. J was trimmed by 4 bases and V by 5 bases; bases with no gene match: 4. DNA of the CDR3: TGTGCCAGCAGTGGCCGGACAGGGAATCAGCCCCAGCATTTT. This gives the protein CASSGRTGNQPQHF. Supplemented by reference TRBV28 and TRBJ1-5, the full variable domain reads DVKVTQSSRYLVKRTGEKVFLECVQDMDHENMFWYRQDPGLGLRLIYFSYDVKMKEKGDIPEGYSVSREKKERFSLILESASTNQTSMYLCASSGRTGNQPQHFGDGTRLSIL.

The V gene is TRBV27, the J gene TRBJ1-2; the D is unclear. Trimming removed 2 bases from V and 0 bases from J, with 10 bases in between. This CDR3 is 15 amino acids long. Germline CDR1 and CDR2: MNHEY and SMNVEV (reference sequence). The CDR3 region has the DNA TGTGCCAGCAGTTTACGGGGATTTACTAACTATGGCTACACCTTC. Translating it yields CASSLRGFTNYGYTF.

This chain joins TRBV18 and TRBJ2-4, with D perhaps TRBD2 (7 bases). The V end was cut by 0 bases, the J end by 0 bases, with 21 bases between. CDR1 and CDR2 from the germline V gene are KGHSH and LQKENI. CDR3 size: 20 residues. The CDR3 region has the DNA TGTGCCAGCTCACCACCGAGGGGGGGGAGTTTGGCACTAGCCAAAAACATTCAGTACTTC. Its protein product is CASSPPRGGSLALAKNIQYF.